A selection of T cell receptor beta chains follows, all from one sample in a study of T cells in Graves' hyperthyroidism and ophthalmopathy. In TCRdb, the multiplex PCR reads were re-called with MiXCR into one record per CDR3 protein. The profile covers 200,000 to 250,000 distinct CDR3 sequences, with 17% appearing a single time and approximately 50% taken by the ten largest. The material sequenced was blood. The receptors derive from a man aged 50 to 60 with Graves' hyperthyroidism. Both conserved end residues are part of each CDR3. Each record gives: CDR3 length, clone size, V gene, J gene, D gene, CDR3 DNA, CDR3 protein. A D gene is named only where the DNA matches it firmly. Rows give clone size only sometimes, using once, few, many, or a class for an expanded clone.

14	NA	TRBV28	TRBJ2-1	NA	TGTGCCAGCAGTCCCCAGGTTGTGGTTGATGAGCAGTTCTTC	CASSPQVVVDEQFF
12	many	TRBV10-3	TRBJ2-5	NA	TGTGCCATCAGTGAGTCGGGGGAGACCCAGTACTTC	CAISESGETQYF
13	many	TRBV24-1	TRBJ1-2	NA	TGTGCCACCAGTGAGCAGGGAGCAGGCGGCTACACCTTC	CATSEQGAGGYTF
15	NA	TRBV29-1	TRBJ2-1	TRBD2	TGCAGCGTAGGCGGGACTAGCGACAGCTACAATGAGCAGTTCTTC	CSVGGTSDSYNEQFF
13	many	TRBV18	TRBJ2-2	NA	TGTGCCAGCTCATCCATCCCTCCCGGGGAGCTGTTTTTT	CASSSIPPGELFF
18	NA	TRBV24-1	TRBJ2-5	NA	TGTGCCACCAGTCCCGGGGGTGGAGGGGGGACAGACCAAGAGACCCAGTACTTC	CATSPGGGGGTDQETQYF
13	many	TRBV5-1	TRBJ2-7	NA	TGCGCCAGCAGCCCGGGGGCAGGCGCGCGGCAGTACTTC	CASSPGAGARQYF
15	many	TRBV20-1	TRBJ2-7	NA	TGCAGTGCTAGGGGGCATCTACTGAGCTCCTACGAGCAGTACTTC	CSARGHLLSSYEQYF
17	many	TRBV3-1	TRBJ2-2	NA	TGTGCCAGCAGCTTCCTTTCCGGGACTCGTAACACCGGGGAGCTGTTTTTT	CASSFLSGTRNTGELFF
15	many	TRBV5-1	TRBJ2-1	TRBD2	TGCGCCAGCAGCTTCGCCGGGACTAGGGGCAATGAGCAGTTCTTC	CASSFAGTRGNEQFF
14	many	TRBV5-1	TRBJ1-2	TRBD1	TGCGCCAGCAGCAGGACAGGGGGCCCTCGTGGCTACACCTTC	CASSRTGGPRGYTF
15	many	TRBV28	TRBJ2-7	NA	TGTGCCAGCAGTTTACCCGACTCCCCGGCCTACGAGCAGTACTTC	CASSLPDSPAYEQYF